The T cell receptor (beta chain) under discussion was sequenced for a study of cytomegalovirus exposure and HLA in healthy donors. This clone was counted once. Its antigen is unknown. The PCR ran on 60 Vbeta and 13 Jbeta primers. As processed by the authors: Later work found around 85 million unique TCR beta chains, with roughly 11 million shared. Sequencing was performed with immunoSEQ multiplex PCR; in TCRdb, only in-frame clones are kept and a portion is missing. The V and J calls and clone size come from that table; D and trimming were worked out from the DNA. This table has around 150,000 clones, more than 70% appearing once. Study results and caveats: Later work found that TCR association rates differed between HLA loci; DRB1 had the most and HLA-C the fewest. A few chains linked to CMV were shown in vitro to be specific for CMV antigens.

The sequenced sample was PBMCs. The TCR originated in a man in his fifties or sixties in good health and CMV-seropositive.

CDR3 sequence reads: CASTRLAGARGTDTQYF. In nucleotides, the CDR3 is TGTGCCAGTACCAGACTAGCGGGGGCTCGCGGCACAGATACGCAGTATTTT. The chain combines TRBV19 with TRBJ2-3; TRBD2 matches 12 bases. CDR3 length: 17 residues. Germline assignment: CDR1 LNHDA and CDR2 SQIVND (reference sequence). Germline trimming cut 7 bases from V and 1 base from J; bases unmatched to any gene: 9.